The 32 T cell receptor beta chains below all came from one sample that was sequenced in a study of regulatory T cells in long-lasting Graves disease. Building of the TCR beta libraries involved iRepertoire HTBI primers and Arm-PCR of CDR3 regions. Via MiXCR, TCRdb re-called the multiplex PCR reads, giving one row per CDR3 protein. The top ten hold 20% of the sample, which has about 350,000 distinct CDR3 sequences, 15% to 20% seen once. Sample time point: newly diagnosed GD, antithyroid drugs for less than 3 months. From PBMCs, RNA was extracted and then used to make the TCR library. The same sample was also used in a study of T cells in Graves' hyperthyroidism and ophthalmopathy.

This sample comprised peripheral blood mononuclear cells (PBMCs), obtained at new diagnosis, from a patient treated with antithyroid drugs. The source of these receptors is a woman aged 18-29 years with Graves disease.

This clonotype was picked up many times. The J gene is TRBJ2-7, the V gene TRBV20-1, with D perhaps TRBD2 (6 bases). Germline V CDR1 and CDR2: DFQATT, SNEGSKA (reference sequence). There are 14 residues in the CDR3. Trimming removed 2 bases from V and 2 bases from J, with 13 bases in between. CDR3 nucleotide sequence: TGCAGTGCTAGATCCGGGAGTACAACCTACGAGCAGTACTTC. Translated, it gives CSARSGSTTYEQYF.

This chain connects TRBV11-3 to TRBJ2-6; 9 bases are shared with TRBD1. The germline CDR1 and CDR2 sequences are SGHNT and YENEEA. V lost 5 bases to trimming and J lost 0 bases; unmatched junction nucleotides: 8. CDR3 length equals 18 residues. This chain's CDR3 is CASSPRGTGFSGANVLTF. CDR3 DNA: TGTGCCAGCAGCCCTCGGGGGACAGGGTTCTCTGGGGCCAACGTCCTGACTTTC.

In this sample, this clonotype turned up many times. This chain uses TRBV6-2 or TRBV6-3 with TRBJ2-1; D is ambiguous. The CDR3 runs to 14 residues. Germline CDR1 reads MNHEY; CDR2 reads SVGEGT. With 7 bases removed from V and 3 bases from J, the gap between germline ends came to 13 bases. CDR3 DNA sequence: TGTGCCAGCAAGTCAGCCGACCGCTACAATGAGCAGTTCTTC. Translating gives CASKSADRYNEQFF.

This clonotype has ten or more counts. The chain uses TRBV6-1 and TRBJ2-1; D not resolved. V was pared by 4 bases and J by 9 bases, with 7 bases between. The CDR3 extends over 11 amino acids. Germline loops: CDR1 MNHNS, CDR2 SASEGT. The CDR3 spells CASSVRAEQFF. The CDR3 nucleotides read TGTGCCAGCAGTGTACGAGCTGAGCAGTTCTTC.

Ten or more counts support this clonotype. The chain is built from TRBV13 and TRBJ2-7; 7 nucleotides line up with TRBD1. Germline V gives CDR1 PRHDT, CDR2 FYEKMQ (reference sequence). Unmatched junction bases numbered 11, after V lost 3 bases and J lost 0 bases. This CDR3 is built from 17 residues. CDR3 region: CASSFASGTENSYEQYF. In DNA, the CDR3 is TGTGCCAGCAGCTTCGCCTCCGGGACAGAAAACTCCTACGAGCAGTACTTC.

A word on this clonotype: It differs at one base from a far larger clone, so likely a read error. The V call is TRBV11-1, the J call TRBJ2-3; TRBD2 is a possible D gene (6 bases). The CDR3 has 16 residues. Germline CDR1 SGHAT, CDR2 FQDESV (reference sequence). The CDR3 DNA is TGTGCCAGCAGCAAAAGCGCTTCGGGGGAAGGGTCTACGCAGTGTTTT. This encodes CASSKSASGEGSTQCF.

CDR3 protein: CASSIEGDRVTDTQYF. DNA for the CDR3: TGTGCCAGTAGTATCGAGGGGGACAGGGTCACAGATACGCAGTATTTT. The rearrangement uses TRBV19 and TRBJ2-3, with 9 bases fitting TRBD1. V was pared by 3 bases and J by 2 bases, with 6 bases of the junction left unmatched. The CDR3 has 16 amino acids. Germline V gene sequence: CDR1 LNHDA, CDR2 SQIVND (reference sequence).

This clonotype has ten or more counts. The V gene is TRBV6-1, the J gene TRBJ2-7; 7 bases fit TRBD1. Germline V lookup: CDR1 MNHNS, CDR2 SASEGT. The ends lost 4 bases at V and 6 bases at J; junction bases unmatched: 6. CDR3 length: 13 residues. This CDR3 reads CASSVRQGFEQYF. The CDR3 DNA follows: TGTGCCAGCAGTGTCCGACAGGGCTTCGAGCAGTACTTC.

There are many counts of this clonotype. This chain uses TRBV3-1 with TRBJ2-3; 8 nucleotides match TRBD2. The J segment lost 6 bases and the V segment lost 0 bases, leaving 8 bases of the junction unmatched. In germline, CDR1 is LGHDT, CDR2 YNNKEL (reference sequence). The CDR3 has 16 residues. The CDR3, as DNA: TGTGCCAGCAGCCAAGATCTTGCGGGAGGCCCCGATACGCAGTATTTT. This sequence encodes CASSQDLAGGPDTQYF.

This clonotype was detected only a few times. This chain connects TRBV25-1 to TRBJ1-1, with D perhaps TRBD1 (5 bases). The CDR3 consists of 13 residues. Trimming removed 6 bases at V and 1 base at J, with 9 bases between. The germline gives CDR1 MGHDK, CDR2 SYGVNS. The CDR3 DNA follows: TGTGCCAGCAGGAAAACAGGGAACACTGAAGCTTTCTTT. Its protein is CASRKTGNTEAFF. The whole variable domain, filled in from reference TRBV25-1 and TRBJ1-1, reads EADIYQTPRYLVIGTGKKITLECSQTMGHDKMYWYQQDPGMELHLIHYSYGVNSTEKGDLSSESTVSRIRTEHFPLTLESARPSHTSQYLCASRKTGNTEAFFGQGTRLTVV.

In its sample, this clonotype was seen many times. The chain recombines TRBV28 with TRBJ2-1, with 10 bases identical to TRBD2. The CDR3 contains 18 residues. Germline CDR1 and CDR2: MDHEN and SYDVKM. Trimming cost V 6 bases and J 0 bases; bases outside gene matches: 11. The CDR3 nucleotides are TGTGCCAGCAGCGTCTCCCCACTAGCGGGATACTCCTACAATGAGCAGTTCTTC. Its translation: CASSVSPLAGYSYNEQFF.

Concerning this clonotype itself: This clone may be a read error of a much larger clone one base away. The genes are TRBV2 and TRBJ2-5; TRBD2 is a possible D gene (5 bases). Trimming removed 7 bases at V and 11 bases at J, with 23 bases between. The CDR3 is 14 residues long. Germline CDR1 reads SNHLY; CDR2 reads FYNNEI. The CDR3 bases are TGTGCCAGCACTAGGAGGAGTTTTTACAATGAGCAGTACTTC. Translated: CASTRRSFYNEQYF.

The V call is TRBV19, the J call TRBJ2-6; possibly TRBD2 for D (6 bases). From germline, CDR1 is LNHDA and CDR2 SQIVND (reference sequence). The CDR3 loop spans 18 amino acids. Deletions cut 3 bases from V and 0 bases from J, with 15 bases between. The CDR3 bases are TGTGCCAGTAGTATCTTGAGACTGCGGGACTCTGGGGCCAACGTCCTGACTTTC. Translated, it gives CASSILRLRDSGANVLTF.

Only a few counts were recorded for this clonotype. The chain joins TRBV20-1 to TRBJ2-1; D may be TRBD2 (6 bases). V lost 3 bases and J 9 bases, leaving 27 bases between the germline ends. CDR3 length: 17 amino acids. Germline CDR1 DFQATT, CDR2 SNEGSKA (reference sequence). DNA for the CDR3: TGCAGTGCTAGGGAAACAGCTTCCTGGGAGGTAACGATTGAGCAGTTCTTC. Residues: CSARETASWEVTIEQFF.

Details on this clonotype: Since a much larger clone is just one base distant, this may be a read error. This rearrangement joins TRBV5-1 to TRBJ2-1, with 7 nucleotides matching TRBD1. The CDR3 is 14 residues long. Germline CDR1 SGHRS, CDR2 YFSETQ. CDR3 amino acids: CASWGQRTHNEQFF. Here the CDR3 DNA reads TGTGCCAGCTGGGGACAGAGGACCCACAATGAGCAGTTCTTC. Based on the CDR3 plus reference TRBV5-1 and TRBJ2-1, the full variable domain is KAGVTQTPRYLIKTRGQQVTLSCSPISGHRSVSWYQQTPGQGLQFLFEYFSETQRNKGNFPGRFSGRQFSNSRSEMNVSTLELGDSALYLCASWGQRTHNEQFFGPGTRLTVL.

Many counts were recorded for this clonotype. The rearrangement links TRBV30 to TRBJ2-7, with 11 bases matching TRBD1. Germline loops: CDR1 GTSNPN, CDR2 SVGIG (reference sequence). V was pared by 7 bases and J by 4 bases, with 9 bases of the junction left unmatched. The CDR3 covers 14 residues. The chain's CDR3 is CAFLMGTGGYEQYF. CDR3 DNA sequence: TGTGCCTTCCTGATGGGGACAGGGGGTTACGAGCAGTACTTC.

This clonotype was found many times. J is TRBJ2-7 and V is TRBV20-1; 13 bases line up with TRBD2. This CDR3 has 13 residues. Germline V gives CDR1 DFQATT, CDR2 SNEGSKA (reference sequence). Trimming took 5 bases from V and 6 from J; bases not matched to a gene: 4. The CDR3 reads CSAGGLAGVEQYF. In nucleotides, the CDR3 is TGCAGTGCTGGCGGACTAGCGGGAGTCGAGCAGTACTTC.

At least ten counts were recorded for this clonotype. This rearrangement joins TRBV7-2 to TRBJ2-7, with D perhaps TRBD2 (5 bases). This CDR3 comprises 14 residues. With 4 bases removed from V and 6 bases from J, the gap between germline ends came to 16 bases. Germline CDR1 SGHTA, CDR2 FQGNSA. DNA of the CDR3: TGTGCCAGCAGCTCCCAGCCGAGGGCGGGCGAGCAGTACTTC. This encodes CASSSQPRAGEQYF.

The chain combines TRBV6-1 with TRBJ1-5; D gene ambiguous. In germline, CDR1 is MNHNS, CDR2 SASEGT. Trimming left V 4 bases short and J 4 bases short, with 14 bases between. The CDR3 spans 15 residues. CDR3 loop: CASSAGITLNQPQHF. In nucleotides, the CDR3 is TGTGCCAGCAGTGCCGGGATCACACTTAATCAGCCCCAGCATTTT.

At least ten counts were recorded for this clonotype. The V and J genes are TRBV20-1 and TRBJ2-5, with TRBD1 matching over 7 bases. Germline V gene lookup returns CDR1 DFQATT and CDR2 SNEGSKA (reference sequence). There are 16 residues in the CDR3. Trimming removed 1 base from V and 5 bases from J; junction bases left unmatched: 13. DNA for the CDR3: TGCAGTGCTAGAGGATTCGGGGCAGGGGGAATGGAGACCCAGTACTTC. Its protein product is CSARGFGAGGMETQYF.

This clonotype was counted at least ten times. J is TRBJ2-3 and V is TRBV12-3 or TRBV12-4; TRBD1 matches at 10 bases. This CDR3 has 14 residues. V dropped 10 bases and J dropped 1; count of bases not matched to a gene: 5. CDR3: CATAGTGGTDTQYF. DNA for the CDR3: TGTGCCACCGCCGGGACAGGGGGCACAGATACGCAGTATTTT.

The rearrangement uses TRBV7-9 and TRBJ2-1, with a weak D call TRBD2 (5 bases). In germline, CDR1 is SEHNR, CDR2 FQNEAQ (reference sequence). Trimming removed 3 bases at V and 2 bases at J, with 17 bases between. The CDR3 totals 17 residues. The CDR3 coding sequence is TGTGCCAGCAGCTTTCCCTTGGAGAGGGTCGCCTACAATGAGCAGTTCTTC. Amino acid sequence: CASSFPLERVAYNEQFF. Full variable domain (outside the CDR3, taken from reference TRBV7-9 and TRBJ2-1): DTGVSQNPRHKITKRGQNVTFRCDPISEHNRLYWYRQTLGQGPEFLTYFQNEAQLEKSRLLSDRFSAERPKGSFSTLEIQRTEQGDSAMYLCASSFPLERVAYNEQFFGPGTRLTVL.

This clonotype showed up many times. The rearrangement links TRBV9 to TRBJ1-1, with D unresolved. Germline CDR1 and CDR2: SGDLS and YYNGEE. The CDR3 spans 15 residues. The V end was cut by 0 bases, the J end by 0 bases, with 9 bases between. The CDR3 loop reads CASSVGTEMNTEAFF. As DNA, the CDR3 is TGTGCCAGCAGCGTAGGGACGGAAATGAACACTGAAGCTTTCTTT. Together with reference TRBV9 and TRBJ1-1, the CDR3 gives the full variable domain: DSGVTQTPKHLITATGQRVTLRCSPRSGDLSVYWYQQSLDQGLQFLIQYYNGEERAKGNILERFSAQQFPDLHSELNLSSLELGDSALYFCASSVGTEMNTEAFFGQGTRLTVV.

This clonotype was counted at least ten times. The V and J genes are TRBV18 and TRBJ1-5; D may be TRBD1 (5 bases). The length of the CDR3 is 15 residues. Looked up from germline, CDR1 is KGHSH and CDR2 is LQKENI. V was shortened by 2 bases and J by 4 bases, with 12 bases between the two germline ends. CDR3 in amino acids: CASSPYPGPNQPQHF. The CDR3 coding sequence is TGTGCCAGCTCACCATACCCGGGACCTAATCAGCCCCAGCATTTT.

This clonotype showed up many times. This chain joins TRBV6-1 and TRBJ2-7, with D maybe TRBD2 (5 bases). Trimming removed 10 bases from V and 2 bases from J, with 18 bases in between. Germline values: CDR1 MNHNS, CDR2 SASEGT. The CDR3 runs to 14 residues. The CDR3 coding sequence is TGTGCCAAACCTCAGCGGTACACCCCCTACGAGCAGTACTTC. Its translation: CAKPQRYTPYEQYF.

This chain uses TRBV19 with TRBJ2-5; a weak D match, TRBD1 (5 bases). This CDR3 is built from 13 residues. Germline CDR1 LNHDA, CDR2 SQIVND (reference sequence). Trimming removed 7 bases from V and 4 bases from J, with 13 bases in between. CDR3 in amino acids: CASKDRGRETQYF. The CDR3 nucleotides read TGTGCCAGTAAGGATAGGGGCAGAGAGACCCAGTACTTC.

This clonotype was seen only a few times. V and J are TRBV6-1 and TRBJ2-7; weak D call: TRBD1 (6 bases). From germline, CDR1 is MNHNS and CDR2 SASEGT. V was trimmed by 1 base and J by 0 bases, leaving 10 bases between them. The CDR3 consists of 15 residues. The CDR3 coding sequence is TGTGCCAGCAGTGAAGAGGGGGTTGGCTCCTACGAGCAGTACTTC. This encodes CASSEEGVGSYEQYF.

This clonotype was observed a few times. A much larger clone is a single base away; this may be a read error. This CDR3 reads CAGNSDGLAGPAGINEQFF. CDR3 in DNA: TGTGCCGGCAACTCGGATGGACTAGCGGGACCAGCCGGTATCAATGAGCAGTTCTTC. The chain carries TRBV28 and TRBJ2-1; 12 bases are shared with TRBD2. With V trimmed by 11 bases and J by 6 bases, 23 bases remained unmatched. Per the germline V gene, CDR1 is MDHEN and CDR2 is SYDVKM. This CDR3 is built from 19 residues.

Details on this clonotype: One junction end disagrees with the germline gene, perhaps due to a read error. The chain carries TRBV6-2 or TRBV6-3 and TRBJ2-5; D perhaps matches TRBD2 (5 bases). This CDR3 spans 11 amino acids. Germline V gene sequence: CDR1 MNHEY, CDR2 SVGEGT. This CDR3 reads CASSEGEAQYF. The CDR3 DNA reads as TGTGCCAGCAGTGAGGGAGAGGCCCAGTACTTC.

This clonotype was observed at least ten times. This chain links TRBV19 with TRBJ1-1; no clear D. Trimming pared 3 bases from V and 1 base from J, leaving 12 bases between. The germline CDR1 and CDR2 sequences are LNHDA and SQIVND (reference sequence). The CDR3 has 15 residues. The CDR3 DNA sequence: TGTGCCAGTAGTATGTTCCGGCTGCGGAACACTGAAGCTTTCTTT. Protein sequence: CASSMFRLRNTEAFF. Full variable domain (remainder filled in from reference TRBV19 and TRBJ1-1): DGGITQSPKYLFRKEGQNVTLSCEQNLNHDAMYWYRQDPGQGLRLIYYSQIVNDFQKGDIAEGYSVSREKKESFPLTVTSAQKNPTAFYLCASSMFRLRNTEAFFGQGTRLTVV.

This clonotype was observed many times. V and J are TRBV12-3 or TRBV12-4 and TRBJ1-1; maybe TRBD1 (6 bases). The CDR3 is 12 amino acids. V gave up 3 bases and J gave up 7 bases, with 9 bases separating them. CDR3 loop: CASSLGDIEAFF. DNA of the CDR3: TGTGCCAGCAGTTTGGGGGACATTGAAGCTTTCTTT.

Remarks on this clonotype: A much more abundant neighbour one base away suggests this may be a read error. This chain links TRBV5-1 with TRBJ2-7, with 8 bases lining up with TRBD2. After removal of 4 bases from V and 6 bases from J, the junction contained 9 bases not matched to a gene. Germline V lookup: CDR1 SGHRS, CDR2 YFSETQ. The CDR3 consists of 14 residues. The CDR3 region has the DNA TGCGCCAGCAGCCCAGGGACTAGGGAAGCCGAGCAGTACTTC. Translation gives CASSPGTREAEQYF. Supplemented by reference TRBV5-1 and TRBJ2-7, the full variable domain reads KAGVTQTPRYLIKTRGQQVTLSCSPISGHRSVSWYQQTPGQGLQFLFEYFSETQRNKGNFPGRFSGRQFSNSRSEMNVSTLELGDSALYLCASSPGTREAEQYFGPGTRLTVT.